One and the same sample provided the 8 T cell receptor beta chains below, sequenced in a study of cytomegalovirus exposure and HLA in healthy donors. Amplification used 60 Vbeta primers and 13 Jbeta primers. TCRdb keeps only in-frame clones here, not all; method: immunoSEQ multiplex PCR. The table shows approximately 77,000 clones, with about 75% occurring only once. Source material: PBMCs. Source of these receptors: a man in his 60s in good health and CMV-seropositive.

CDR3 sequence: CASLPGGGRGDTQYF. The CDR3 DNA reads TGTGCCAGTCTGCCCGGGGGAGGTCGTGGAGATACGCAGTATTTT. J is TRBJ2-3 and V is TRBV2, with a weak D call TRBD2 (6 bases). Trimming pared 9 bases from V and 5 bases from J, leaving 21 bases between. CDR3 length: 15 amino acids. The germline CDR1 and CDR2 sequences are SNHLY and FYNNEI.

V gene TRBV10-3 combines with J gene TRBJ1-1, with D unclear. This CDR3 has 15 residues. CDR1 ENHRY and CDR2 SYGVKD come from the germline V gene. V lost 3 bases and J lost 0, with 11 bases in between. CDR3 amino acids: CAISDRGGMNTEAFF. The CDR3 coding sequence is TGTGCCATCAGTGATCGGGGAGGTATGAACACTGAAGCTTTCTTT.

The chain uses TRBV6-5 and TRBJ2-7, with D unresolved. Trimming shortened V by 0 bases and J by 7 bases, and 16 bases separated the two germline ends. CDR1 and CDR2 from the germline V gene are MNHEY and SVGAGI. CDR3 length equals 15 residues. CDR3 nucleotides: TGTGCCAGCAGTTACTCTCCCATCGGTGCGAGAGAGCAGTACTTC. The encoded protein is CASSYSPIGAREQYF.

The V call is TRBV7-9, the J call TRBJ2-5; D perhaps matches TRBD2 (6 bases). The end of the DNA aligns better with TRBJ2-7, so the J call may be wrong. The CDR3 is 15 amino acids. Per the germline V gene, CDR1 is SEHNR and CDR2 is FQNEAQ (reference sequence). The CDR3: CASSLPRDWPYEQYF. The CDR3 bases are TGTGCCAGCAGCTTACCTAGGGACTGGCCCTACGAGCAGTACTTC.

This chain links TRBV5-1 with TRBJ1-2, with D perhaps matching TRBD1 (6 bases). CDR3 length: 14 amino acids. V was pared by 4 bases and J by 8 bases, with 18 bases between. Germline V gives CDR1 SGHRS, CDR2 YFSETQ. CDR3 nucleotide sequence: TGCGCCAGCAGCCCATATTTGGGGGCGCGGGGCTACACCTTC. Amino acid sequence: CASSPYLGARGYTF.

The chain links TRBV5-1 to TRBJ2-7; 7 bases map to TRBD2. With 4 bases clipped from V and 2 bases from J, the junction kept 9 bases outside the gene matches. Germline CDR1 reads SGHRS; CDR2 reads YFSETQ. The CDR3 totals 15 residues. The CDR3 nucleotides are TGCGCCAGCAGCCTAGCGGAAGTAGGCCCCTACGAGCAGTACTTC. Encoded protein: CASSLAEVGPYEQYF.

This CDR3 is CASSYSGHPTYEQYF. DNA for the CDR3: TGTGCCAGCAGCTATTCGGGACACCCGACCTACGAGCAGTACTTC. The rearrangement uses TRBV14 and TRBJ2-7; D may be TRBD1 (6 bases). Germline-derived CDR1 and CDR2 are SGHDN and FVKESK. V was cut by 5 bases and J by 2 bases, with 16 bases left in between. CDR3 length: 15 residues.

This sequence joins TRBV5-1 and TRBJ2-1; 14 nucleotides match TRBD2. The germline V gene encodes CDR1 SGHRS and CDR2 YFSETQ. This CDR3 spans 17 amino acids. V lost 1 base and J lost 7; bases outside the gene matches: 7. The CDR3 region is CASSLRLAGGPRNEQFF. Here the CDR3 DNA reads TGCGCCAGCAGCTTGCGACTAGCGGGAGGGCCTAGAAATGAGCAGTTCTTC.